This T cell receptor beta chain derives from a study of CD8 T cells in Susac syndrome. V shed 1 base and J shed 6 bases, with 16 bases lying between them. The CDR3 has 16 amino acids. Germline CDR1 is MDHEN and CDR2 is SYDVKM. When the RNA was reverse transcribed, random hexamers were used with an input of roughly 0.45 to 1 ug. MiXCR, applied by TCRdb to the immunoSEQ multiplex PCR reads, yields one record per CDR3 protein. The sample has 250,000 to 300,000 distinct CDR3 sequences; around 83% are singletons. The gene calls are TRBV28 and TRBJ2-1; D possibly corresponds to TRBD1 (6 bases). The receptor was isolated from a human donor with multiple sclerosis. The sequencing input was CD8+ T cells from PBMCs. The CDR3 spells CASSLYSRGGSNEQFF. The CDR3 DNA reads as TGTGCCAGCAGTTTATATTCCAGGGGCGGGTCCAATGAGCAGTTCTTC. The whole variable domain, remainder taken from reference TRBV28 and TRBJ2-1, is DVKVTQSSRYLVKRTGEKVFLECVQDMDHENMFWYRQDPGLGLRLIYFSYDVKMKEKGDIPEGYSVSREKKERFSLILESASTNQTSMYLCASSLYSRGGSNEQFFGPGTRLTVL.